This is a list of T cell receptor beta chains from one sample in a study of technical replicates of blood from several donors. Clones were read by immunoSEQ multiplex PCR, and TCRdb kept only the in-frame ones, dropping some. The sample shows approximately 70,000 clones, roughly 95% of them seen only once. Input material: T cells isolated from PBMCs. These receptors came from a human donor in good health. The conserved cysteine and the conserved F or W are not part of the CDR3 here. Fields, in order: CDR3 protein, J gene, CDR3 length, V gene.

CDR3aa: SVRRRLADNEQF
j_gene: TRBJ2-1
len: 12
v_gene: TRBV29-1

CDR3aa: ASHGGPSYEQY
j_gene: TRBJ2-7
len: 11
v_gene: TRBV6-1

CDR3aa: SAIGDYYGYT
j_gene: TRBJ1-2
len: 10
v_gene: TRBV29-1

CDR3aa: ASGGAREANVLT
j_gene: TRBJ2-6
len: 12
v_gene: TRBV28

CDR3aa: ASSLGTGAYEQY
j_gene: TRBJ2-7
len: 12
v_gene: TRBV27

CDR3aa: ASSRQGTSNYGYT
j_gene: TRBJ1-2
len: 13
v_gene: TRBV5-1

CDR3aa: SAWDSSYEQY
j_gene: TRBJ2-7
len: 10
v_gene: TRBV29-1

CDR3aa: ASRNPLLTDTQY
j_gene: TRBJ2-3
len: 12
v_gene: TRBV28

CDR3aa: ASSLQGRILSGANVLT
j_gene: TRBJ2-6
len: 16
v_gene: TRBV5-1

CDR3aa: ASSPPDRGVEGTEAF
j_gene: TRBJ1-1
len: 15
v_gene: TRBV4-2

CDR3aa: ASSTGIDNQPQH
j_gene: TRBJ1-5
len: 12
v_gene: TRBV18

CDR3aa: ASTPYGDTRDEQY
j_gene: TRBJ2-7
len: 13
v_gene: TRBV7-9

CDR3aa: ASIHSTLAKNIQY
j_gene: TRBJ2-4
len: 13
v_gene: TRBV6-1

CDR3aa: ASSLPGTYNDNEQF
j_gene: TRBJ2-1
len: 14
v_gene: TRBV5-1

CDR3aa: ASRGERGNSYEQY
j_gene: TRBJ2-7
len: 13
v_gene: TRBV10-2

CDR3aa: SVEDGVGAGTGELF
j_gene: TRBJ2-2
len: 14
v_gene: TRBV29-1

CDR3aa: ASSFGKWGGKRPNEQF
j_gene: TRBJ2-1
len: 16
v_gene: TRBV11-1

CDR3aa: ASWERENYNEQF
j_gene: TRBJ2-1
len: 12
v_gene: TRBV6-5

CDR3aa: ASSGGTGEWGNQPQH
j_gene: TRBJ1-5
len: 15
v_gene: TRBV9

CDR3aa: ASSRLAGLGGTEAF
j_gene: TRBJ1-1
len: 14
v_gene: TRBV19

CDR3aa: SVARSGEQF
j_gene: TRBJ2-1
len: 9
v_gene: TRBV29-1

CDR3aa: ASSTTSGRTDTQY
j_gene: TRBJ2-3
len: 13
v_gene: TRBV19

CDR3aa: ASSVWGQGADTQY
j_gene: TRBJ2-3
len: 13
v_gene: TRBV5-6

CDR3aa: ASSFGGHGQF
j_gene: TRBJ2-1
len: 10
v_gene: TRBV27

CDR3aa: ASSTDRGSGNTIY
j_gene: TRBJ1-3
len: 13
v_gene: TRBV21-1

CDR3aa: ASSKGLAANTGELF
j_gene: TRBJ2-2
len: 14
v_gene: TRBV7-7

CDR3aa: ASSLIFLRGVLGQY
j_gene: TRBJ2-7
len: 14
v_gene: TRBV28

CDR3aa: ASSETPGTAGNTIY
j_gene: TRBJ1-3
len: 14
v_gene: TRBV2

CDR3aa: SVDSSSSYNEQF
j_gene: TRBJ2-1
len: 12
v_gene: TRBV29-1

CDR3aa: AWRGDSGTSGGYNEQF
j_gene: TRBJ2-1
len: 16
v_gene: TRBV30

CDR3aa: ASTLSGAGANVLT
j_gene: TRBJ2-6
len: 13
v_gene: TRBV28

CDR3aa: ASSLGGGWTGVMNTEAF
j_gene: TRBJ1-1
len: 17
v_gene: TRBV5-1

CDR3aa: ASSLRVTSYEQY
j_gene: TRBJ2-7
len: 12
v_gene: TRBV5-5

CDR3aa: ASQSYGTGGYEQY
j_gene: TRBJ2-7
len: 13
v_gene: TRBV5-1

CDR3aa: ASTDLGDYGEQF
j_gene: TRBJ2-1
len: 12
v_gene: TRBV2

CDR3aa: ASSPNADSGELF
j_gene: TRBJ2-2
len: 12
v_gene: TRBV18

CDR3aa: ASSPGAEGNQPQH
j_gene: TRBJ1-5
len: 13
v_gene: TRBV7-9

CDR3aa: ASSHNSGTPNEAF
j_gene: TRBJ1-1
len: 13
v_gene: TRBV6-5

CDR3aa: ASSNGGERPPYGYT
j_gene: TRBJ1-2
len: 14
v_gene: TRBV19

CDR3aa: SVEGSAFGEQY
j_gene: TRBJ2-7
len: 11
v_gene: TRBV29-1

CDR3aa: ASSLGLAGQF
j_gene: TRBJ2-1
len: 10
v_gene: TRBV11-2

CDR3aa: ASSLWGQEYEQY
j_gene: TRBJ2-7
len: 12
v_gene: TRBV27

CDR3aa: ASSPQGNYGYT
j_gene: TRBJ1-2
len: 11
v_gene: TRBV11-2

CDR3aa: ASSPGGRLAGNNEQF
j_gene: TRBJ2-1
len: 15
v_gene: TRBV14

CDR3aa: ASSVGLAGGMYTQY
j_gene: TRBJ2-3
len: 14
v_gene: TRBV9

CDR3aa: ASSGTLSTGELF
j_gene: TRBJ2-2
len: 12
v_gene: TRBV10-1

CDR3aa: ASSLEPAGNSGNTIY
j_gene: TRBJ1-3
len: 15
v_gene: TRBV5-1

CDR3aa: ASSYTANQPQH
j_gene: TRBJ1-5
len: 11
v_gene: TRBV7-9